The 30 T cell receptor beta chains below come from one sample, sequenced in a study of Graves' ophthalmopathy and Graves' hyperthyroidism. The sequenced template was RNA, covering the TCR beta CDR3 region. HTBI-primed first-round RT-PCR preceded second-round multiplex PCR. MiXCR, applied by TCRdb to the multiplex PCR reads, yields one record per CDR3 protein. This sample yields 20,000 to 25,000 distinct CDR3 sequences, of which almost 50% are seen a single time; 6.5% belongs to the top ten. The sample was peripheral blood. The receptors were gathered from an adult woman with stable Graves' hyperthyroidism.

This clonotype was seen at least ten times. The chain is built from TRBV3-1 and TRBJ2-1; tentative D call: TRBD1 (6 bases). CDR3 length equals 11 residues. V lost 6 bases and J 12 bases, leaving 12 bases between the germline ends. Germline values: CDR1 LGHDT, CDR2 YNNKEL (reference sequence). The CDR3 DNA follows: TGTGCCAGCAGTCGGGACACCCGGCAGTTCTTC. Protein sequence: CASSRDTRQFF.

This clonotype was detected only a few times. V gene TRBV24-1 combines with J gene TRBJ1-2; a weak D match, TRBD1 (5 bases). This CDR3 is built from 13 residues. Between the trimmed V and J ends, which lost 1 base and 8 bases, there was a span of 10 bases. Germline CDR1 reads KGHDR; CDR2 reads SFDVKD. The CDR3: CATSDFRGEGYTF. The CDR3 DNA reads as TGTGCCACCAGTGATTTCAGAGGGGAGGGCTACACCTTC.

This clonotype was recorded at least ten times. The chain employs TRBV28 and TRBJ2-1; D remains ambiguous. The CDR3 has 16 residues. Germline lookup yields CDR1 MDHEN and CDR2 SYDVKM. Trimming removed 7 bases at V and 4 bases at J, with 20 bases between. CDR3 sequence: CASTLLSDIGYNEQFF. The CDR3 DNA follows: TGTGCCAGCACCCTATTGTCGGATATCGGATACAATGAGCAGTTCTTC.

V usage is TRBV29-1 and J usage is TRBJ2-7; 9 bases agree with TRBD1. Germline values: CDR1 SQVTM, CDR2 ANQGSEA. The CDR3 is made up of 13 amino acids. V lost 6 bases, J lost 4 bases, and 7 bases stayed unmatched. This chain's CDR3 is CSVTGTGTYEQYF. CDR3 bases: TGCAGCGTAACCGGGACAGGGACGTACGAGCAGTACTTC.

The chain combines TRBV7-9 with TRBJ2-1, with 7 bases fitting TRBD2. J was trimmed by 6 bases and V by 5 bases; bases with no gene match: 10. This CDR3 has 15 amino acids. Germline CDR1 reads SEHNR; CDR2 reads FQNEAQ (reference sequence). The CDR3 region has the DNA TGTGCCAGCAGCCCCGGGACTACGACCCGCAATGAGCAGTTCTTC. As protein: CASSPGTTTRNEQFF.

Regarding this clonotype: The junction differs from germline at one of its ends, possibly a read error. The chain links TRBV28 to TRBJ2-7; tentatively, D is TRBD1 (5 bases). The germline V gene encodes CDR1 MDHEN and CDR2 SYDVKM. The CDR3 length is 12 residues. For the CDR3, the DNA is TGTGCCAGCAGTTTAGCGGCAGGGCAGCAGCACTTC. It specifies CASSLAAGQQHF.

This clonotype showed up many times. This chain links TRBV3-1 with TRBJ1-2, with TRBD1 matching 9 bases. V shed 5 bases and J 4 bases; nucleotides not matched to a gene: 8. CDR3 length: 15 amino acids. Looked up from germline, CDR1 is LGHDT and CDR2 is YNNKEL (reference sequence). DNA for the CDR3: TGTGCCAGCAGCTATTTGGACAGGGGTAGCTATGGCTACACCTTC. This translates into CASSYLDRGSYGYTF.

This clonotype was counted many times. It may be a read error: a sequence one base away is much more abundant. The rearrangement uses TRBV29-1 and TRBJ1-3, with D uncertain. Germline CDR1 reads SQVTM; CDR2 reads ANQGSEA. The V gene lost 7 bases and the J gene lost 3 bases, with 13 bases spanning the gap. The CDR3 covers 13 residues. CDR3 DNA: TGCAGCGCTAATAAGGACGGTGGAAACACCATATATTTT. This translates into CSANKDGGNTIYF.

This clonotype has at least ten counts. J is TRBJ2-3 and V is TRBV20-1, with TRBD1 matching over 7 bases. With 6 bases clipped from V and 3 bases from J, the junction kept 18 bases outside the gene matches. Per the germline V gene, CDR1 is DFQATT and CDR2 is SNEGSKA (reference sequence). This CDR3 comprises 17 residues. The CDR3 loop reads CSADNISPGGSTDTQYF. The CDR3 nucleotides are TGCAGTGCCGACAACATTTCCCCAGGGGGTTCTACAGATACGCAGTATTTT.

This clonotype counts as medium-sized. The chain links TRBV7-2 to TRBJ2-3; tentatively, D is TRBD2 (5 bases). The CDR3 runs to 15 residues. CDR1 SGHTA and CDR2 FQGNSA come from the germline V gene. The V end was cut by 4 bases, the J end by 0 bases, with 11 bases between. The CDR3: CASSYRTGSTDTQYF. The CDR3 DNA follows: TGTGCCAGCAGCTACCGAACGGGGAGCACAGATACGCAGTATTTT.

By sample fraction, this clonotype is medium-sized (0.01 to 0.1%). The chain combines TRBV2 with TRBJ1-2, with 11 bases lining up with TRBD1. The germline CDR1 and CDR2 sequences are SNHLY and FYNNEI. The CDR3 runs to 14 residues. The J segment lost 3 bases and the V segment lost 8 bases, leaving 5 bases of the junction unmatched. In DNA, the CDR3 is TGTGCCAGCCGGACAGGGGGCGAAGACTATGGCTACACCTTC. Translated, it gives CASRTGGEDYGYTF. Complete variable domain (other parts from reference TRBV2 and TRBJ1-2): EPEVTQTPSHQVTQMGQEVILRCVPISNHLYFYWYRQILGQKVEFLVSFYNNEISEKSEIFDDQFSVERPDGSNFTLKIRSTKLEDSAMYFCASRTGGEDYGYTFGSGTRLTVV.

Many counts were recorded for this clonotype. The junction departs from the called germline gene at one end, perhaps through a read error. The rearrangement joins TRBV5-1 to TRBJ2-3; TRBD2 aligns across 8 bases. CDR3 length equals 13 residues. Germline V gives CDR1 SGHRS, CDR2 YFSETQ. CDR3 sequence reads: CASRGGSTGTQYF. For the CDR3, the DNA is TGCGCCAGCCGCGGGGGGAGCACAGGTACGCAGTATTTT.

This clonotype was seen repeatedly, ten times or more. The gene calls are TRBV5-8 and TRBJ1-5; the match to TRBD1 covers 8 bases. The CDR3 loop spans 16 amino acids. With 0 bases clipped from V and 6 bases from J, the junction kept 8 bases outside the gene matches. The germline CDR1 and CDR2 sequences are SGHTS and YDEGEE. The CDR3 reads CASSLGGQGVRQPQHF. CDR3 coding DNA: TGTGCCAGCAGCTTGGGAGGACAGGGTGTGCGTCAGCCCCAGCATTTT.

Worth noting for this clonotype: The CDR3 does not close with the conserved phenylalanine or tryptophan, likely indicating a read error. The genes are TRBV6-6 and TRBJ1-5; D is perhaps TRBD1 (6 bases). The CDR3 is 17 residues long. The germline V gene encodes CDR1 MNHNY and CDR2 SVGAGI (reference sequence). The V and J ends lost 2 bases and 1 base respectively, with 15 bases between them. CDR3 in amino acids: CASSYHGRGASNQPQHS. DNA for the CDR3: TGTGCCAGCAGTTACCATGGGAGGGGGGCGAGCAATCAGCCCCAGCATTCT.

Of note for this clonotype: A read error is possible here, since a much larger clone lies one base away. V is TRBV27 and J is TRBJ2-2; D may be TRBD2 (5 bases). There are 15 residues in the CDR3. In germline, CDR1 is MNHEY, CDR2 SMNVEV (reference sequence). In DNA form, the CDR3 reads TGTGCCAGCAGTTTTCAACCCCATGGTGCCGGGGAGCTGTTTTTC. Protein sequence: CASSFQPHGAGELFF.

The genes are TRBV11-2 and TRBJ2-7; 7 bases map to TRBD1. Germline values: CDR1 SGHAT, CDR2 FQNNGV. The CDR3 length is 15 residues. J lost 1 base, V lost 5 bases, and 8 bases had no gene match. The CDR3 DNA sequence: TGTGCCAGCAGCCCCGACAGGGACATGTCCTACGAGCAGTACTTC. This codes for CASSPDRDMSYEQYF.

This clonotype was counted once. V gene TRBV11-2 combines with J gene TRBJ2-1, with D unresolved. CDR3 length: 13 residues. V was cut by 6 bases and J by 9 bases, with 15 bases left in between. CDR1 SGHAT and CDR2 FQNNGV come from the germline V gene. The CDR3 DNA sequence: TGTGCCAGCAGACCCCAGTCGGTCACTGAGCAGTTCTTC. Translating it yields CASRPQSVTEQFF.

As to this clonotype: A much larger clone lies a single base off, so this may be a read error. The chain recombines TRBV28 with TRBJ2-7, with D possibly matching TRBD2 (6 bases). With 11 bases removed from V and 2 bases from J, the gap between germline ends came to 13 bases. CDR1 and CDR2 (germline): MDHEN, SYDVKM. The CDR3 extends over 12 amino acids. Written as DNA, the CDR3 is TGTGCCGGAGCGCGGGACGCCTACGAGCAGTACTTC. Translation gives CAGARDAYEQYF.

In its sample, this clonotype is medium-sized (0.01 to 0.1%). J is TRBJ2-7 and V is TRBV9; 12 nucleotides align to TRBD1. V lost 3 bases to trimming and J lost 6 bases; unmatched junction nucleotides: 1. This CDR3 region has 13 residues. Germline CDR1 is SGDLS and CDR2 is YYNGEE. The CDR3 nucleotides are TGTGCCAGCAGCGGGGGACAGGGGGCCGAGCAGTACTTC. Its protein product is CASSGGQGAEQYF.

With respect to this clonotype: As the CDR3 is not closed by the conserved phenylalanine or tryptophan, this likely results from a read error. It is unclear where the CDR3 begins or ends on the DNA, so no DNA is shown, and the CDR3 is as TCRdb lists it. The rearrangement uses TRBV6-5 and TRBJ2-5; the D segment call TRBD2 is taken from the table without a DNA check. The CDR3 spans 17 amino acids, including both terminal residues. Germline V CDR1 and CDR2: MNHEY, SVGAGI. CDR3 protein: CASSPGTSGIWGETRYV.

Many counts were recorded for this clonotype. The V gene is TRBV5-1, the J gene TRBJ2-2, with unresolved D. The CDR3 has 14 amino acids. Per germline, CDR1 SGHRS and CDR2 YFSETQ. Between the trimmed V and J ends, which lost 4 bases and 6 bases, there was a span of 13 bases. CDR3 protein: CASSQNPGPGELFF. Written as DNA, the CDR3 is TGCGCCAGCAGCCAAAATCCTGGGCCCGGGGAGCTGTTTTTT.

This clonotype is judged medium-sized. The chain joins TRBV7-2 to TRBJ2-2; 11 bases are shared with TRBD2. Trimming took 1 base from V and 8 from J; bases not matched to a gene: 6. The V gene's germline CDR1 is SGHTA and CDR2 FQGNSA. This CDR3 has 16 residues. CDR3 region: CASSLVSGRASGELFF. CDR3 nucleotides: TGTGCCAGCAGCTTAGTTAGCGGGAGGGCTTCGGGGGAGCTGTTTTTT.

In its sample, this clonotype is medium-sized. The rearrangement links TRBV9 to TRBJ1-3, with D unclear. Germline V gives CDR1 SGDLS, CDR2 YYNGEE. V was shortened by 4 bases and J by 2 bases, with 10 bases between the two germline ends. This CDR3 region has 14 residues. The CDR3 DNA reads as TGTGCCAGCAGCACCGGGAGTCCTGGAAACACCATATATTTT. It codes for CASSTGSPGNTIYF.

In this sample, this clonotype is medium-sized (0.01 to 0.1%). This sequence joins TRBV20-1 and TRBJ1-2; 9 bases are shared with TRBD1. J was trimmed by 8 bases and V by 6 bases; bases with no gene match: 4. CDR3 size: 11 residues. CDR1 is DFQATT and CDR2 is SNEGSKA in the germline V gene (reference sequence). In nucleotides, the CDR3 is TGCAGTGCAAGGACAGGGGAAGGCTACACCTTC. Residues: CSARTGEGYTF.

The CDR3 sequence is CASSSSGGNEQYF. The CDR3 DNA follows: TGTGCCAGTAGTTCTAGCGGGGGAAACGAGCAGTACTTC. The V call is TRBV19, the J call TRBJ2-7; TRBD2 aligns across 10 bases. V shed 5 bases and J 5 bases; nucleotides not matched to a gene: 3. The germline V gene encodes CDR1 LNHDA and CDR2 SQIVND (reference sequence). The CDR3 extends over 13 amino acids.

In its sample, this clonotype ranks as medium-sized. V and J are TRBV7-8 and TRBJ2-5; D not certain. V lost 4 bases and J 5 bases, leaving 17 bases between the germline ends. CDR3 size: 15 residues. Germline values: CDR1 SGHVS, CDR2 FQNEAQ. The CDR3 is CASSSSTGRLETQYF. CDR3 coding DNA: TGTGCCAGCAGCTCGAGTACTGGCCGCTTGGAGACCCAGTACTTC.

The rearrangement uses TRBV20-1 and TRBJ2-1, with no clear D. The CDR3 contains 14 residues. V shed 3 bases and J shed 9 bases, with 18 bases lying between them. Per the germline V gene, CDR1 is DFQATT and CDR2 is SNEGSKA (reference sequence). CDR3: CSARGSPAELEQFF. The CDR3 bases are TGCAGTGCTAGGGGCTCTCCGGCGGAGCTTGAGCAGTTCTTC.

The table lists this clonotype with a few counts. J is TRBJ1-6 and V is TRBV5-6, with 8 nucleotides matching TRBD1. Germline CDR1 reads SGHDT; CDR2 reads YYEEEE. This CDR3 has 16 amino acids. Trimming cost V 1 base and J 9 bases; bases outside gene matches: 9. The CDR3 bases are TGTGCCAGCAGCTTGTCGTTGGGCAGGGGGCGTTCACCCCTCCACTTT. Translating gives CASSLSLGRGRSPLHF. The entire variable domain, with the rest obtained from reference TRBV5-6 and TRBJ1-6, is as follows: DAGVTQSPTHLIKTRGQQVTLRCSPKSGHDTVSWYQQALGQGPQFIFQYYEEEERQRGNFPDRFSGHQFPNYSSELNVNALLLGDSALYLCASSLSLGRGRSPLHFGNGTRLTVT.

Concerning this clonotype: The conserved final phenylalanine or tryptophan is absent from the CDR3, which likely points to a read error. Because the CDR3's place on the DNA is in doubt, the DNA is left out and the CDR3 is given as listed by TCRdb. The rearrangement uses TRBV27 and TRBJ2-1; the table calls TRBD1, which could not be checked here. The CDR3 extends over 10 residues, inclusive of both ends. Looked up from germline, CDR1 is MNHEY and CDR2 is SMNVEV (reference sequence). CDR3 sequence: CACSLRTADY.

The CDR3 reads CSAPVGEKPGALHF. CDR3 bases: TGCAGTGCCCCCGTTGGGGAGAAACCTGGAGCCCTCCACTTT. The rearrangement links TRBV20-1 to TRBJ1-6; D gene uncertain. The germline gives CDR1 DFQATT, CDR2 SNEGSKA (reference sequence). Trimming took 6 bases from V and 14 from J, leaving 23 bases between them. The CDR3 sequence is 14 residues long.